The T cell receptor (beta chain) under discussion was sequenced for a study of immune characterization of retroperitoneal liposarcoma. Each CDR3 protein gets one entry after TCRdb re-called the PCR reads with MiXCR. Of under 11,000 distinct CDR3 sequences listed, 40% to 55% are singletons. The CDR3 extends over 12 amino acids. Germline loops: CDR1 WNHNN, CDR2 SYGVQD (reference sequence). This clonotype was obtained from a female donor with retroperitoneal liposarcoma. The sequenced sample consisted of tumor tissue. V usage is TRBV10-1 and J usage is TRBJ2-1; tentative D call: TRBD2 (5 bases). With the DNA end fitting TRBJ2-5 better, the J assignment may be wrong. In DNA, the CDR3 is TGCGCCAGCAGTGACGGGGTGGAGACCCAGTACTTC. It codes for CASSDGVETQYF.